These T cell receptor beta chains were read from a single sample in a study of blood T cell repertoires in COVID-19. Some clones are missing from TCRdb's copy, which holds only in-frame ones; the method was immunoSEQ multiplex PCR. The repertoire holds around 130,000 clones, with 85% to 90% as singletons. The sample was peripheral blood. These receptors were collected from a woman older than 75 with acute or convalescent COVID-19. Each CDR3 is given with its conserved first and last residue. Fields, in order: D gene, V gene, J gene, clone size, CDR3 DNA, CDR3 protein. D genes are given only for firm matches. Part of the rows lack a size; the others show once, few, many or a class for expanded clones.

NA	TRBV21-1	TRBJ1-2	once	TGTGCCAGCAGCAAAGGGGACAGGGGCACTGGCTACACCTTC	CASSKGDRGTGYTF
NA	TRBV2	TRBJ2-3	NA	TGTGCCAGCAGTGTTGGCGTCAGCGGCTCCGCAGATACGCAGTATTTT	CASSVGVSGSADTQYF
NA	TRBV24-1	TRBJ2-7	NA	TGTGCCACCAGTGATCAGGGGAGCTACGAGCAGTACTTC	CATSDQGSYEQYF
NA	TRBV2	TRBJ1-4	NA	TGTGCCAGCACCTTGGGGGGGGCTGCTAATGAAAAACTGTTTTTT	CASTLGGAANEKLFF
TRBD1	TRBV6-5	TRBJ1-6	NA	TGTGCCAGCAGCTTTCGACAGGGCCCCAATTCACCCCTCCACTTT	CASSFRQGPNSPLHF
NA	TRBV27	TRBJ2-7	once	TGTGCCAGCAGTTCCTACAGGGAGAATGAGCAGTACTTC	CASSSYRENEQYF
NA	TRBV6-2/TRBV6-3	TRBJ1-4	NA	TGTGCCAGCAGCCTCACCAGGGGATATAATGAAAAACTGTTTTTT	CASSLTRGYNEKLFF
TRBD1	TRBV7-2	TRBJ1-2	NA	TGTGCCAGCAGCTCGCCCGATCGACAGGGGGGGTATGGCTACACCTTC	CASSSPDRQGGYGYTF
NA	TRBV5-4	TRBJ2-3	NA	TGTGCCAGCAGCGAGGACTCAAGCACAGATACGCAGTATTTT	CASSEDSSTDTQYF
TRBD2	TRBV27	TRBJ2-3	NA	TGTGCCAGCAGTCTCAACGCGGGACTAGCGGGGGGTGCAGATACGCAGTATTTT	CASSLNAGLAGGADTQYF
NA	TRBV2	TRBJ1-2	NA	TGTGCCAGCGTTATAGGAGGCGGGGTAGTCTATGGCTACACCTTC	CASVIGGGVVYGYTF
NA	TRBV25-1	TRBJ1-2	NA	TGTGCCAGCACCCAAAGCGGTAACTATGGCTACACCTTC	CASTQSGNYGYTF
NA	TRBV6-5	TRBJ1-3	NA	TGTGCCAGCAGTTACTCGGGGGCTGCTGGAAACACCATATATTTT	CASSYSGAAGNTIYF
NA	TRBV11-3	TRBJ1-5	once	TGTGCCAGCAGCCTAGGAGGTCAGCCCCAGCATTTT	CASSLGGQPQHF
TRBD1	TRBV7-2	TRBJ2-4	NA	TGTGCCAGCAGCCCCTACAGGGGACAAAACATTCAGTACTTC	CASSPYRGQNIQYF
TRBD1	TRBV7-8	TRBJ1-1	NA	TGTGCCAGCAGCTTAAGAGACAGGGGAAAAGTTCGTGCTGAAGCTTTCTTT	CASSLRDRGKVRAEAFF
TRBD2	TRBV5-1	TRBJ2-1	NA	TGCGCCAGCAGCGCTAGCGGGGCTTTCTACAATGAGCAGTTCTTC	CASSASGAFYNEQFF
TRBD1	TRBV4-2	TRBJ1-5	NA	TGTGCCAGCAGCCTTTCGGACAGGGGGAGCAATCAGCCCCAGCATTTT	CASSLSDRGSNQPQHF
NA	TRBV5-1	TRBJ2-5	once	TGCGCCAGCAGCTTGATGACAGGCCAAGAGACCCAGTACTTC	CASSLMTGQETQYF
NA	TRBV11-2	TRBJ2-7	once	TGTGCCAGCAGGCATGTCAGGCTCTCCTACGAGCAGTACTTC	CASRHVRLSYEQYF
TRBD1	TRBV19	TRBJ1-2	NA	TGTGCCACCTCCTACGGACAGGGCTATGGCTACACCTTC	CATSYGQGYGYTF
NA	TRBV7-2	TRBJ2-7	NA	TGTGCCAGCAGCGAAGACTGGGGAGGGGGGCAGTACTTC	CASSEDWGGGQYF
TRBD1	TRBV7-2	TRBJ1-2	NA	TGTGCCAGCAGCTTAGACAGGGGTGGTGGCTACACCTTC	CASSLDRGGGYTF
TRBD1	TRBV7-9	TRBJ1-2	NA	TGTGCCAGCAGCTCATCCGGGACAGCTTATGGCTACACCTTC	CASSSSGTAYGYTF
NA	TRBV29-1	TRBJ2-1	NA	TGCAGCACAGACCAACCAGGGATGGTCAATGAGCAGTTCTTC	CSTDQPGMVNEQFF
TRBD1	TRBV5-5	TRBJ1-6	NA	TGTGCCAGCAGCACCCCGGGACAGGGTAATTCACCCCTCCACTTT	CASSTPGQGNSPLHF
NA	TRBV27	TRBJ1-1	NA	TGTGCCAGCAGTTTTCAGTTCTCCACTGAAGCTTTCTTT	CASSFQFSTEAFF
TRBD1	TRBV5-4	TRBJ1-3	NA	TGTGCCAGCAGCTACCCGGGACAGGGTGTCTCTGGAAACACCATATATTTT	CASSYPGQGVSGNTIYF
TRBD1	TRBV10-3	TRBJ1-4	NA	TGTGCCAGTACAGGGGAATTAACTAATGAAAAACTGTTTTTT	CASTGELTNEKLFF
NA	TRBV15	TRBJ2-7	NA	TGTGCCACCAGCATCGGAGGGGTCCGCAACGAGCAGTACTTC	CATSIGGVRNEQYF
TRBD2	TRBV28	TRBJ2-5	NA	TGTGCCAGCAGTCCCGGGGGGCGGACTAGCGGGGCCGTTGAGACCCAGTACTTC	CASSPGGRTSGAVETQYF
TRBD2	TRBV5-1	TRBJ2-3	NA	TGCGCCAGCAGCTTGATTCGGGGGGGCACAGATACGCAGTATTTT	CASSLIRGGTDTQYF
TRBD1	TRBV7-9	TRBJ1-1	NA	TGTGCCAGCAGCTTCTGGACAGGGGGCGCGGGCACTGAAGCTTTCTTT	CASSFWTGGAGTEAFF
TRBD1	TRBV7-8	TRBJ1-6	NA	TGTGCCAGCGCCCACTCGGCCCTCACCACGGGACAGAGTGGCGCACCCCTCCACTTT	CASAHSALTTGQSGAPLHF
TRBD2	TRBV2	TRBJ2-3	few	TGTGCCAGCCACCCGATAACTAGCGGGGGACGTGGGCAGTATTTT	CASHPITSGGRGQYF
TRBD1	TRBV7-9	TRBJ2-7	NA	TGTGCCAGCAGCTTGACAGGGGGTAGCTACGAGCAGTACTTC	CASSLTGGSYEQYF
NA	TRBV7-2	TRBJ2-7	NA	TGTGCCAGCAGCTTGCAGGGGAACTCCTACGAGCAGTACTTC	CASSLQGNSYEQYF
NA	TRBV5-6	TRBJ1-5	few	TGTGCCAGCAGCTCACAGGGAAATCAGCCCCAGCATTTT	CASSSQGNQPQHF
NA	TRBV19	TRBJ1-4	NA	TGTGCCAGTAAGAGCCACTCTAGTCCTAATGAAAAACTGTTTTTT	CASKSHSSPNEKLFF
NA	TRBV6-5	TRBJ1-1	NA	TGTGCCAGCAGCTTGGACAGCTGGGGGTCCACTGAAGCTTTCTTT	CASSLDSWGSTEAFF
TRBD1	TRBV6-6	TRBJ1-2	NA	TGTGCCAGCAGTTACCAGACAGGGGGCTATGGCTACACCTTC	CASSYQTGGYGYTF
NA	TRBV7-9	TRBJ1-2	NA	TGTGCCAGCAGCTTAGCCGTTACTAATTCTAACTATGGCTACACCTTC	CASSLAVTNSNYGYTF
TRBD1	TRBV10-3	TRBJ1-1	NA	TGTGCCATCAGTGAGCCCTTTGGGACAGCTCAAGCTTTCTTT	CAISEPFGTAQAFF
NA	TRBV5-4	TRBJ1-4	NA	TGTGCCAGCAGCCCCGGAGTCGGGGGGGTCGGGGAAAAACTGTTTTTT	CASSPGVGGVGEKLFF
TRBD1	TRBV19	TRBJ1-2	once	TGTGCCAGTAGTATGATTGGACAGGAGTTTAACTATGGCTACACCTTC	CASSMIGQEFNYGYTF
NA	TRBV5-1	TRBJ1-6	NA	TGCGCCAGCAGCAACAGCTTTAACAGGGAATCACCCCTCCACTTT	CASSNSFNRESPLHF
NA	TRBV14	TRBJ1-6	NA	TGTGCCAGCAGCCAAGATCGGTCGGGAACACCCCTCCACTTT	CASSQDRSGTPLHF
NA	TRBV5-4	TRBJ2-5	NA	TGTGCCAGCAGCACAGGGATTACAACCAACCAAGAGACCCAGTACTTC	CASSTGITTNQETQYF
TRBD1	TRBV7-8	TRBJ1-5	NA	TGTGCCAGCAGCTTAGCCCTAAACAGGGGGAGTGATCAGCCCCAGCATTTT	CASSLALNRGSDQPQHF
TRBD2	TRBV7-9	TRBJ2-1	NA	TGTGCCAGCAGCTTATTCGGCTATTTTGTGGCTAGCGGTTCACCTGAGCAGTTCTTC	CASSLFGYFVASGSPEQFF
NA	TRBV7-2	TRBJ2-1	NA	TGTGCCAGCAGTTATAGCACTCGCTCCTACAATGAGCAGTTCTTC	CASSYSTRSYNEQFF
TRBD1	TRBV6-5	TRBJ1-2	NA	TGTGCCAGCAGGGACCCGGGACAGGGCTTTTATGGCTACACCTTC	CASRDPGQGFYGYTF
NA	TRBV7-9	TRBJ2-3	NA	TGTGCCAGCAGCTTCGGACAGAACACAGATACGCAGTATTTT	CASSFGQNTDTQYF
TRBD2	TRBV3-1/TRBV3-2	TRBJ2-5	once	TGTGCCAGCAGCCAAGAGTGGGGACTAGCGGAAGAGACCCAGTACTTC	CASSQEWGLAEETQYF
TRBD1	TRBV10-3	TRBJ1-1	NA	TGTGCCATCAGTGATGGGGACAGGGGAGACACTGAAGCTTTCTTT	CAISDGDRGDTEAFF
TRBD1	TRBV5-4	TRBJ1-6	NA	TGTGCCAGCAGCCGGGACAGGGGGAATTCACCCCTCCACTTT	CASSRDRGNSPLHF
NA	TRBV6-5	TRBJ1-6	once	TGTGCCAGCACGTCCCAGTGGAGATCACCCCTCCACTTT	CASTSQWRSPLHF
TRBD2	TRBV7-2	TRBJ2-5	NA	TGTGCCAGCAGCTTTGGACGGCGGGGGGAGACCCAGTACTTC	CASSFGRRGETQYF
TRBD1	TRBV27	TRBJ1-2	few	TGTGCCAGCAGGTCCGACAGGGCGAGCTATGGCTACACCTTC	CASRSDRASYGYTF
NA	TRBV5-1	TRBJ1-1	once	TGCGCCAGCAGCTGGGCCAGGGCTTCAACTGAAGCTTTCTTT	CASSWARASTEAFF